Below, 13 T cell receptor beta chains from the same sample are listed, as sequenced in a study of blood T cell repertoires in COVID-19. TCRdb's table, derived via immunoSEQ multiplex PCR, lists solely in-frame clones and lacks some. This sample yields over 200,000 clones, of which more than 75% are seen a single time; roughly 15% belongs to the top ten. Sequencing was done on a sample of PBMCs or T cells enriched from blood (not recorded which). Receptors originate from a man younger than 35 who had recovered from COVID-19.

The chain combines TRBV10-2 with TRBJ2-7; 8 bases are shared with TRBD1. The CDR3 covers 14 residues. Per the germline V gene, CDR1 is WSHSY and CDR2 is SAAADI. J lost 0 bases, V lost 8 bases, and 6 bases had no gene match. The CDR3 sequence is CASGNTGGSYEQYF. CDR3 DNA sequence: TGCGCCAGCGGTAACACAGGGGGCTCCTACGAGCAGTACTTC.

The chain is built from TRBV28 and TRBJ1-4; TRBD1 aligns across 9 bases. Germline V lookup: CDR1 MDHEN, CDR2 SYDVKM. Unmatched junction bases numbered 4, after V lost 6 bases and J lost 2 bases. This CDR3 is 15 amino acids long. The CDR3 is CASRSQGATNEKLFF. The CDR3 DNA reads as TGTGCCAGCAGGTCACAGGGGGCGACTAATGAAAAACTGTTTTTT.

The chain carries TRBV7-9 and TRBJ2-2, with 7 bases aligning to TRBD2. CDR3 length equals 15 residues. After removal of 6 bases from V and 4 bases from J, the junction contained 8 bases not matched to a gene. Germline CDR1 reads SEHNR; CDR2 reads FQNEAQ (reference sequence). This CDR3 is CASSPTSASTGELFF. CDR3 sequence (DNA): TGTGCCAGCAGTCCTACTAGCGCGTCCACCGGGGAGCTGTTTTTT. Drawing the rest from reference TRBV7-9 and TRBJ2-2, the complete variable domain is DTGVSQNPRHKITKRGQNVTFRCDPISEHNRLYWYRQTLGQGPEFLTYFQNEAQLEKSRLLSDRFSAERPKGSFSTLEIQRTEQGDSAMYLCASSPTSASTGELFFGEGSRLTVL.

CDR3 nucleotides: TGTGCCAGCGCGGGGGGTAACACTGAAGCTTTCTTT. It is translated as CASAGGNTEAFF. The chain combines TRBV13 with TRBJ1-1; D possibly corresponds to TRBD1 (5 bases). The V end was cut by 8 bases, the J end by 2 bases, with 9 bases between. The V gene's germline CDR1 is PRHDT and CDR2 FYEKMQ (reference sequence). CDR3 length: 12 residues.

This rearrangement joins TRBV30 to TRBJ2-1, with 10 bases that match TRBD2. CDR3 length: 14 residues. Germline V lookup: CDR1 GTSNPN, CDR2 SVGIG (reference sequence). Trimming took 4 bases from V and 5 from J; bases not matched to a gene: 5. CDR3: CAWNGLAANNEQFF. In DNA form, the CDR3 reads TGTGCCTGGAATGGACTAGCGGCAAACAATGAGCAGTTCTTC. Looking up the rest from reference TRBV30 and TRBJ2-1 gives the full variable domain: SQTIHQWPATLVQPVGSPLSLECTVEGTSNPNLYWYRQAAGRGLQLLFYSVGIGQISSEVPQNLSASRPQDRQFILSSKKLLLSDSGFYLCAWNGLAANNEQFFGPGTRLTVL.

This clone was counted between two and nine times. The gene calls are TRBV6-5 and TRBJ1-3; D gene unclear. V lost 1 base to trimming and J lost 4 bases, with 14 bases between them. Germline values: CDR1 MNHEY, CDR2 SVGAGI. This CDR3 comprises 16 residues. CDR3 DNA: TGTGCCAGCAGTTACTATAGCTTGGACTTCGGAAACACCATATATTTT. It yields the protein CASSYYSLDFGNTIYF.

CDR3 sequence (DNA): TGCGCCAGCAGCCGACTAGCGGGGGGTTCTGGGGCCAACGTCCTGACTTTC. It encodes CASSRLAGGSGANVLTF. The chain uses TRBV4-1 and TRBJ2-6; 13 nucleotides agree with TRBD2. The CDR3 is made up of 17 amino acids. J gave up 1 base and V 4 bases, and 1 base lay outside the gene matches. Germline V CDR1 and CDR2: MGHRA, YSYEKL.

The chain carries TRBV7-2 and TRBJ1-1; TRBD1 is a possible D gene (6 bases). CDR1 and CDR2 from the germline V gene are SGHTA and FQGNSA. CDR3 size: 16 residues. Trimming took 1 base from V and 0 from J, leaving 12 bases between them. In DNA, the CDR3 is TGTGCCAGCAGCTTAGGACAGGTCCTTATGAACACTGAAGCTTTCTTT. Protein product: CASSLGQVLMNTEAFF.

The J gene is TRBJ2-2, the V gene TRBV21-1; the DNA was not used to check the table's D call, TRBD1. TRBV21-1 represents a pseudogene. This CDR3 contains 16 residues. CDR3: CARPADREENTGELFF. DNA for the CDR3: TGTGCCAGACCCGCTGACAGGGAGGAGAACACCGGGGAGCTGTTTTTT.

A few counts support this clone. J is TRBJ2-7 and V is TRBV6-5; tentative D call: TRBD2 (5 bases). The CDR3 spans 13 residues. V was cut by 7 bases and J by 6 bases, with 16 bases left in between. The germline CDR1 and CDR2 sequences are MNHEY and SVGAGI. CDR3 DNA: TGTGCCAGCACCGGAAGGAGCGGCCTCGAGCAGTACTTC. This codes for CASTGRSGLEQYF.

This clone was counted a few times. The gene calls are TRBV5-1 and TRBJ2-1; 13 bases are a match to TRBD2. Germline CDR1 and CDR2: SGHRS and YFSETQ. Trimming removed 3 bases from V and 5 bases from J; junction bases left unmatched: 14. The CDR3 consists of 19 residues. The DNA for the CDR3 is TGCGCCAGCAGCTCTTACCTCGTCGGACTAGCGGGAGTTGACAATGAGCAGTTCTTC. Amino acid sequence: CASSSYLVGLAGVDNEQFF. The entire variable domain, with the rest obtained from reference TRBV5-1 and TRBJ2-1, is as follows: KAGVTQTPRYLIKTRGQQVTLSCSPISGHRSVSWYQQTPGQGLQFLFEYFSETQRNKGNFPGRFSGRQFSNSRSEMNVSTLELGDSALYLCASSSYLVGLAGVDNEQFFGPGTRLTVL.

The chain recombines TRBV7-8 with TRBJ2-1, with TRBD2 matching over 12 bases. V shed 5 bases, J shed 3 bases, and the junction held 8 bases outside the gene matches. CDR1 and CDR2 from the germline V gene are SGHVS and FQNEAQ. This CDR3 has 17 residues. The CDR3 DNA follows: TGTGCCAGCAGCGGAAGATCGGGACTAGCGGGCTACAATGAGCAGTTCTTC. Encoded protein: CASSGRSGLAGYNEQFF.

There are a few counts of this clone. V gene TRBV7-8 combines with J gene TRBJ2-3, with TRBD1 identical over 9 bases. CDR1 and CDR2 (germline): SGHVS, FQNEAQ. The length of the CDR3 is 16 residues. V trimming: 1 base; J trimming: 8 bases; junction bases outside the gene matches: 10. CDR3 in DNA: TGTGCCAGCAGCTTAGGAACAGGGACAGGGAAGGGTACGCAGTATTTT. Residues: CASSLGTGTGKGTQYF.